The 9 T cell receptor beta chains listed next were all sequenced from one sample in a study of blood T cell repertoires in COVID-19. This table comes from immunoSEQ multiplex PCR, and its TCRdb copy is limited to in-frame clones, with some not included. Here the sample spans under 300,000 clones, roughly nine tenths being singletons. The sample consisted of peripheral blood. The origin of the receptors is a woman aged 40 to 50 who had recovered from COVID-19.

This clone was detected once. V usage is TRBV28 and J usage is TRBJ2-4, with TRBD2 as a possible D gene (6 bases). From germline, CDR1 is MDHEN and CDR2 SYDVKM. V lost 4 bases to trimming and J lost 6 bases, with 16 bases between them. This CDR3 region has 15 residues. The CDR3 DNA follows: TGTGCCAGCAGTTCGGTAGTGGGGGGTAGAAACATTCAGTACTTC. It translates to CASSSVVGGRNIQYF. Supplemented by reference TRBV28 and TRBJ2-4, the full variable domain reads DVKVTQSSRYLVKRTGEKVFLECVQDMDHENMFWYRQDPGLGLRLIYFSYDVKMKEKGDIPEGYSVSREKKERFSLILESASTNQTSMYLCASSSVVGGRNIQYFGAGTRLSVL.

CDR3 loop: CASSPRWAEEQYF. Here the CDR3 DNA reads TGTGCCAGCTCTCCGAGATGGGCCGAGGAGCAGTACTTC. This chain joins TRBV18 and TRBJ2-7; no definite D call. Germline V lookup: CDR1 KGHSH, CDR2 LQKENI. Trimming stripped 6 bases from V and 7 bases from J, with 16 bases between. The CDR3 spans 13 residues.

V and J are TRBV12-3 or TRBV12-4 and TRBJ2-1; a possible D gene is TRBD2 (5 bases). Trimming removed 3 bases at V and 8 bases at J, with 11 bases between. The CDR3 has 13 residues. The CDR3 here is CASSFRGSDEQFF. CDR3 DNA sequence: TGTGCCAGCAGTTTTCGGGGTAGCGATGAGCAGTTCTTC.

V usage is TRBV5-1 and J usage is TRBJ1-6; 11 nucleotides agree with TRBD1. The length of the CDR3 is 15 residues. The ends lost 4 bases at V and 9 bases at J; junction bases unmatched: 6. CDR1 and CDR2 from the germline V gene are SGHRS and YFSETQ. CDR3 loop: CASSQGQGASSPLHF. DNA of the CDR3: TGCGCCAGCAGCCAAGGACAGGGGGCTAGTTCACCCCTCCACTTT.

The chain joins TRBV19 to TRBJ1-1; D gene unclear. This CDR3 spans 14 amino acids. The V gene lost 5 bases and the J gene lost 5 bases, with 15 bases spanning the gap. CDR1 is LNHDA and CDR2 is SQIVND in the germline V gene (reference sequence). The CDR3 region has the DNA TGTGCCAGTAGTGAGCCGACAACCTGGACTGAAGCTTTCTTT. It encodes CASSEPTTWTEAFF.

The rearrangement links TRBV5-4 to TRBJ2-1, with TRBD2 as a possible D gene (6 bases). V was clipped by 4 bases and J by 2 bases, with 16 bases between them. Germline CDR1 and CDR2: SGHNT and YYREEE (reference sequence). The CDR3 has 16 residues. The CDR3 nucleotides read TGTGCCAGCAGCCCCACATCCGGGGGAGCCTACAATGAGCAGTTCTTC. Protein: CASSPTSGGAYNEQFF.

The CDR3 DNA sequence: TGTGCCAGCAGCTTTGTTCAGGGGGCGGACGGCTACACCTTC. Encoded protein: CASSFVQGADGYTF. The V and J genes are TRBV5-8 and TRBJ1-2, with TRBD1 matching 8 bases. This CDR3 has 14 residues. CDR1 is SGHTS and CDR2 is YDEGEE in the germline V gene. The V segment lost 2 bases and the J segment 8 bases; nucleotides outside the gene matches: 8.

The chain joins TRBV30 to TRBJ2-7; 8 bases match TRBD1. The CDR3 has 12 amino acids. Unmatched junction bases numbered 3, after V lost 2 bases and J lost 6 bases. CDR1 and CDR2 from the germline V gene are GTSNPN and SVGIG (reference sequence). CDR3 nucleotides: TGTGCCTGGAGTCCACAGGGGGTCGAGCAGTACTTC. Its translation is CAWSPQGVEQYF.

This clone was recorded only once. The rearrangement joins TRBV9 to TRBJ2-7, with a tentative D call TRBD2 (6 bases). CDR1 SGDLS and CDR2 YYNGEE come from the germline V gene. The V end was cut by 0 bases, the J end by 1 base, with 11 bases between. CDR3 length: 15 amino acids. The CDR3, as DNA: TGTGCCAGCAGCGTAGAAGCGGGCGGGTCCTACGAGCAGTACTTC. Its translation is CASSVEAGGSYEQYF.